One sample yielded the 24 T cell receptor beta chains listed below, sequenced in a study of identical twins. TCRdb processed the 5' RACE reads anew with MiXCR; each CDR3 protein has one entry. The repertoire holds more than 200,000 distinct CDR3 sequences, about 14% seen once, with around 8.3% in the top ten. Sequencing was carried out using memory (CD45RO+) T cells sorted from blood. Receptors originate from a woman aged 18-29 years in good health.

This clonotype was observed a handful of times. The V call is TRBV20-1, the J call TRBJ2-2; 7 bases agree with TRBD1. V shed 6 bases, J shed 1 base, and the junction held 8 bases outside the gene matches. Germline V gives CDR1 DFQATT, CDR2 SNEGSKA (reference sequence). The CDR3 is 15 residues long. CDR3 loop: CSANSGTENTGELFF. As DNA, the CDR3 is TGCAGTGCGAACTCCGGGACAGAGAACACCGGGGAGCTGTTTTTT.

The chain is built from TRBV6-2 or TRBV6-3 and TRBJ2-3; no definite D call. Germline CDR1 is MNHEY and CDR2 is SVGEGT. V was pared by 7 bases and J by 1 base, with 15 bases between. This CDR3 comprises 15 residues. The CDR3 DNA reads as TGTGCCAGCACCAACCACCTGGATGGCACAGATACGCAGTATTTT. Protein: CASTNHLDGTDTQYF.

This chain links TRBV2 with TRBJ2-7, with 11 bases aligning to TRBD2. Germline-derived CDR1 and CDR2 are SNHLY and FYNNEI. J was trimmed by 5 bases and V by 5 bases; bases with no gene match: 5. CDR3 length: 14 amino acids. As DNA, the CDR3 is TGTGCCAGCAGTAGTCTAGCGGGAGGCAACGAGCAGTACTTC. Protein product: CASSSLAGGNEQYF.

The chain has TRBV10-2 and TRBJ1-2; D may be TRBD1 (5 bases). With 5 bases removed from V and 6 bases from J, the gap between germline ends came to 7 bases. The CDR3 has 11 residues. CDR1 is WSHSY and CDR2 is SAAADI in the germline V gene. The CDR3 sequence: CASSPGNGYTF. The CDR3 DNA follows: TGCGCCAGCAGTCCAGGGAATGGCTACACCTTC.

This clonotype was counted a few times. The genes are TRBV12-5 and TRBJ2-1; perhaps TRBD2 as D (5 bases). CDR1 and CDR2 from the germline V gene are LGHNT and FRNRAP. The CDR3 spans 14 residues. With 1 base removed from V and 4 bases from J, the gap between germline ends came to 8 bases. In DNA form, the CDR3 reads TGTGCTAGTGGTTTGGCACTAGGTTACAATGAGCAGTTCTTC. Protein sequence: CASGLALGYNEQFF.

The rearrangement links TRBV19 to TRBJ1-2; D remains unclear. Germline V gene data show CDR1 as LNHDA and CDR2 as SQIVND (reference sequence). V lost 6 bases and J lost 3, with 20 bases in between. The CDR3 is 16 residues long. The CDR3 here is CASRGGRAYGDYGYTF. The CDR3 DNA is TGTGCCAGTAGAGGAGGTCGGGCGTATGGGGACTATGGCTACACCTTC.

This clonotype has at least ten counts. This sequence joins TRBV5-1 and TRBJ1-2; D remains ambiguous. V was cut by 0 bases and J by 1 base, with 10 bases left in between. Looked up from germline, CDR1 is SGHRS and CDR2 is YFSETQ. CDR3 length: 15 amino acids. CDR3: CASSLGPEDNYGYTF. CDR3 DNA: TGCGCCAGCAGCTTGGGGCCCGAAGATAACTATGGCTACACCTTC.

This rearrangement joins TRBV27 to TRBJ1-2; D might be TRBD1 (5 bases). CDR1 is MNHEY, CDR2 SMNVEV, per germline (reference sequence). The CDR3 covers 13 residues. V shed 4 bases and J shed 5 bases, with 11 bases lying between them. The CDR3 region has the DNA TGTGCCAGCAGTTCCGGGACGAAATATGGCTACACCTTC. As protein: CASSSGTKYGYTF.

CDR3 nucleotide sequence: TGTGCCAGCAGTTACGGTAGCGGGGTCTACGAGCAGTACTTC. Amino acids: CASSYGSGVYEQYF. The chain uses TRBV6-5 and TRBJ2-7; TRBD2 aligns across 8 bases. J gave up 3 bases and V 2 bases, and 3 bases lay outside the gene matches. The CDR3 totals 14 residues. CDR1 MNHEY and CDR2 SVGAGI come from the germline V gene.

In its sample, this clonotype was seen many times. This chain links TRBV20-1 with TRBJ1-5; no definite D call. V was pared by 3 bases and J by 8 bases, with 14 bases between. The CDR3 consists of 13 residues. CDR1 and CDR2 from the germline V gene are DFQATT and SNEGSKA (reference sequence). The CDR3 reads CSASPGYAEPQHF. The CDR3 DNA sequence: TGCAGTGCTAGTCCGGGGTACGCGGAGCCCCAGCATTTT.

This clonotype was found a few times. V usage is TRBV9 and J usage is TRBJ2-2, with 9 bases lining up with TRBD2. V lost 4 bases to trimming and J lost 5 bases; unmatched junction nucleotides: 12. CDR1 is SGDLS, CDR2 YYNGEE, per germline. The CDR3 covers 17 residues. DNA of the CDR3: TGTGCCAGCAGCTCCCTAGCGGGAAAGATGGGTACCGGGGAGCTGTTTTTT. The encoded protein is CASSSLAGKMGTGELFF.

Ten or more counts support this clonotype. This chain joins TRBV5-1 and TRBJ1-6; 9 bases match TRBD1. The CDR3 spans 16 residues. The ends lost 4 bases at V and 10 bases at J; junction bases unmatched: 12. Germline CDR1 is SGHRS and CDR2 is YFSETQ. The DNA for the CDR3 is TGCGCCAGCAGCCCGCTGGAACAGGGGGCTAGATCACCCCTCCACTTT. Protein sequence: CASSPLEQGARSPLHF.

In its sample, this clonotype was seen a few times. The CDR3 coding sequence is TGCAGCTTAGGCGGGGCCCGCTTTGATACGCAGTATTTT. Translating gives CSLGGARFDTQYF. V usage is TRBV29-1 and J usage is TRBJ2-3; D perhaps matches TRBD2 (6 bases). V was pared by 8 bases and J by 6 bases, with 18 bases between. Germline CDR1 and CDR2: SQVTM and ANQGSEA. The CDR3 runs 13 residues.

This clonotype occurred a few times. The rearrangement uses TRBV20-1 and TRBJ2-1; either TRBD1 or TRBD2 may fit D (6 bases each). Germline V gene lookup returns CDR1 DFQATT and CDR2 SNEGSKA (reference sequence). The CDR3 contains 12 residues. Trimming shortened V by 6 bases and J by 13 bases, and 19 bases separated the two germline ends. CDR3 sequence: CSATPPGAQQFF. The CDR3 DNA sequence: TGCAGTGCCACCCCCCCGGGGGCGCAACAGTTCTTC.

This clonotype came up a few times. The chain employs TRBV11-2 and TRBJ2-7; 7 nucleotides line up with TRBD2. Per germline, CDR1 SGHAT and CDR2 FQNNGV. Germline trimming cut 2 bases from V and 7 bases from J; bases unmatched to any gene: 8. The CDR3 spans 14 residues. The CDR3 DNA reads as TGTGCCAGCAGCTTACACCGGGAGGCGGGGGAGCAGTACTTC. Protein: CASSLHREAGEQYF.

There are a few counts of this clonotype. The chain carries TRBV5-6 and TRBJ2-5; D remains unclear. Germline values: CDR1 SGHDT, CDR2 YYEEEE. The V end was cut by 1 base, the J end by 11 bases, with 15 bases between. The CDR3 is 13 amino acids. The CDR3 sequence is CASSLWSGETQYF. CDR3 nucleotides: TGTGCCAGCAGCTTGTGGTCAGGCGAAACTCAGTACTTC.

The V gene is TRBV7-2, the J gene TRBJ2-5, with TRBD2 as a possible D gene (5 bases). This CDR3 comprises 14 residues. CDR1 is SGHTA and CDR2 is FQGNSA in the germline V gene. V was shortened by 1 base and J by 9 bases, with 15 bases between the two germline ends. Here the CDR3 reads CASSLEKSSAAQYF. CDR3 nucleotides: TGTGCCAGCAGCTTAGAAAAGAGTAGCGCGGCCCAGTACTTC.

There are a few counts of this clonotype. The chain carries TRBV6-5 and TRBJ1-6; no clear D gene. Germline loops: CDR1 MNHEY, CDR2 SVGAGI. The CDR3 is made up of 14 amino acids. V gave up 4 bases and J gave up 7 bases, with 11 bases separating them. The CDR3 sequence is CASSSWVSNSPLHF. The CDR3, as DNA: TGTGCCAGCAGTTCGTGGGTATCCAATTCACCCCTCCACTTT.

This clonotype was observed at least ten times. The chain carries TRBV6-4 and TRBJ2-2, with a weak D call TRBD2 (5 bases). The length of the CDR3 is 13 residues. Germline assignment: CDR1 MRHNA and CDR2 SNTAGT. The V end was cut by 3 bases, the J end by 3 bases, with 5 bases between. CDR3: CASSERDTGELFF. CDR3 in DNA: TGTGCCAGCAGTGAGCGGGACACCGGGGAGCTGTTTTTT.

The CDR3 sequence is CASSYSGTPETYGYTF. CDR3 in DNA: TGTGCCAGCAGTTACTCAGGGACACCTGAAACCTATGGCTACACCTTC. J is TRBJ1-2 and V is TRBV6-2 or TRBV6-3; possibly TRBD1 for D (6 bases). Germline lookup yields CDR1 MNHEY and CDR2 SVGEGT. The CDR3 consists of 16 residues. The V end lost 0 bases, the J end lost 4 bases, and 15 bases lay between the germline ends.

The CDR3 sequence is CASSSGTGSYEQYF. CDR3 in DNA: TGTGCCAGCAGCTCCGGGACTGGATCCTACGAGCAGTACTTC. The rearrangement uses TRBV11-3 and TRBJ2-7, with D possibly TRBD2 on 6 matching bases. CDR1 and CDR2 (germline): SGHNT, YENEEA. This CDR3 spans 14 amino acids. V lost 4 bases and J lost 1, with 11 bases in between.

The chain combines TRBV5-1 with TRBJ2-1; D call uncertain. V shed 1 base and J shed 3 bases, with 5 bases lying between them. Germline CDR1 is SGHRS and CDR2 is YFSETQ. The CDR3 sequence is 13 residues long. CDR3 amino acids: CASSLSDYNEQFF. DNA for the CDR3: TGCGCCAGCAGCTTGTCGGACTACAATGAGCAGTTCTTC.

This clonotype has just a few counts. The V gene is TRBV15, the J gene TRBJ1-2; TRBD1 might be the D (5 bases). V lost 0 bases and J 4 bases, leaving 9 bases between the germline ends. The CDR3 sequence is 14 residues long. CDR1 and CDR2 from the germline V gene are LNHNV and YYDKDF (reference sequence). The CDR3 DNA sequence: TGTGCCACCAGCAGAGAAGGGGCCGGCTATGGCTACACCTTC. Translation gives CATSREGAGYGYTF.

CDR3 residues: CSARPSGEQEQFF. The DNA for the CDR3 is TGCAGTGCTAGACCTAGCGGGGAACAAGAGCAGTTCTTC. The chain joins TRBV20-1 to TRBJ2-1; 9 bases are a match to TRBD2. The CDR3 is 13 residues long. After removal of 2 bases from V and 10 bases from J, the junction contained 6 bases not matched to a gene. Germline V lookup: CDR1 DFQATT, CDR2 SNEGSKA (reference sequence).